Listed below are T cell receptor beta chains from one sample, sequenced in a study of identical twins. TCRdb reanalysed the 5' RACE reads using MiXCR and keeps one entry per CDR3 protein. The profile covers some 1,600,000 distinct CDR3 sequences, with 32% appearing a single time and roughly 0.3% taken by the ten largest. Source material: cord blood. Receptor source: a newborn girl in good health. Both conserved end residues are part of each CDR3. A D gene is named only where the DNA matches it firmly. Size values are once, few and many counts, or a class for expanded clones, and some rows have none.

J	V	D	size	DNA	CDR3
TRBJ1-6	TRBV18	NA	NA	TGTGCCAGCTCACCACAGGGTCTTTCACCCCTCCACTTT	CASSPQGLSPLHF
TRBJ2-1	TRBV28	TRBD1	NA	TGTGCCAGCAGTATCAGGGGGCGAGACAATGAGCAGTTCTTC	CASSIRGRDNEQFF
TRBJ2-3	TRBV29-1	NA	many	TGCAGCGTTGAAGACTTTACTGGCACAGATACGCAGTATTTT	CSVEDFTGTDTQYF
TRBJ1-1	TRBV4-2	NA	NA	TGTGCCAGCAGCCAAGACCAGGGCCCACTCACTGAAGCTTTCTTT	CASSQDQGPLTEAFF
TRBJ1-2	TRBV12-3/TRBV12-4	TRBD1	NA	TGTGCCAGCATTTTCCACCCTACAGGGGCCCTTAACTATGGCTACACCTTC	CASIFHPTGALNYGYTF
TRBJ2-7	TRBV3-1	NA	NA	TGTGCCAGCAGCCCAGCCGGGGGAGTATTCGAGCAGTACTTC	CASSPAGGVFEQYF
TRBJ2-2	TRBV14	NA	few	TGTGCCAGCAGCCAAGACAGGGTGAACACCGGGGAGCTGTTTTTT	CASSQDRVNTGELFF
TRBJ2-5	TRBV29-1	TRBD2	few	TGCAGCGTCGCTGGACTAGCGGAGGGAGGAGAGACCCAGTACTTC	CSVAGLAEGGETQYF
TRBJ2-7	TRBV28	NA	NA	TGTGCCAGCAGTTTTCTCCCCCCCTATGCCAACTACGAGCAGTACTTC	CASSFLPPYANYEQYF
TRBJ2-1	TRBV18	TRBD2	NA	TGTGCCAGCTCACCCGTAGCGGGAGGTAGAAATGAGCAGTTCTTC	CASSPVAGGRNEQFF
TRBJ2-7	TRBV29-1	TRBD1	NA	TGCAGCGTTGGCTTCAAAACAGGGGTGGCCTACGAGCAGTACTTC	CSVGFKTGVAYEQYF
TRBJ2-3	TRBV7-2	NA	NA	TGTGCCAGCAGCTTAGTGAGTACTCGGGGACTTCACACAGATACGCAGTATTTT	CASSLVSTRGLHTDTQYF
TRBJ2-7	TRBV20-1	NA	NA	TGCAGTGCTAGGTGGTACGGGGCGGGATCGTCCTACGAGCAGTACTTC	CSARWYGAGSSYEQYF
TRBJ2-7	TRBV10-3	NA	few	TGTGCCATCAGTGAGTCGAAACACTACGAGCAGTACTTC	CAISESKHYEQYF
TRBJ2-7	TRBV7-2	NA	once	TGTGCCAGCAGCTTAGCGGCCCCCAATGAGCAGTACTTC	CASSLAAPNEQYF
TRBJ2-7	TRBV6-1	TRBD2	few	TGTGCCAGCAGTGAGCCAGGCGGGAGCTCCTACGAGCAGTACTTC	CASSEPGGSSYEQYF
TRBJ2-3	TRBV20-1	NA	NA	TGCAGTGCCCCCTTGGTGAGACGAACAGATACGCAGTATTTT	CSAPLVRRTDTQYF
TRBJ2-5	TRBV6-5	NA	few	TGTGCCAGCAGTTACTCGATTAGTGGGGGGGAGACCCAGTACTTC	CASSYSISGGETQYF
TRBJ2-3	TRBV20-1	TRBD2	few	TGCAGTGTGACTAGCGGCTGGGATACGCAGTATTTT	CSVTSGWDTQYF
TRBJ2-7	TRBV7-2	TRBD2	NA	TGTGCCAGCAGCTTATCTACTAGCGGGTCGTACAATGAGCAGTACTTC	CASSLSTSGSYNEQYF
TRBJ2-7	TRBV4-1	NA	NA	TGCGCCAGCAACCAACGGGGAAGCTCCTACGAGCAGTACTTC	CASNQRGSSYEQYF
TRBJ1-1	TRBV10-3	NA	NA	TGTGCCATCAGTGGGACAGTTGGCACTGAAGCTTTCTTT	CAISGTVGTEAFF
TRBJ1-4	TRBV25-1	NA	NA	TGTGCCAGCAGTGAAGGGGCGAAACTGTTTTTT	CASSEGAKLFF
TRBJ2-2	TRBV2	TRBD2	few	TGTGCCACCATAGGACTAGCGAGTACCGGGGAGCTGTTTTTT	CATIGLASTGELFF
TRBJ1-4	TRBV11-2	NA	NA	TGTGCCAGCAGCTTTGTTCCGTTCAGGCCACTGGGAGGTGCAACTAATGAAAAACTGTTTTTT	CASSFVPFRPLGGATNEKLFF
TRBJ1-2	TRBV7-9	TRBD1	NA	TGTGCCAGCAGTTTCTCTAACAGGGGGGATGGCTACACCTTC	CASSFSNRGDGYTF
TRBJ2-3	TRBV6-2/TRBV6-3	TRBD2	many	TGTGCCAGCAGATTTTCTAGCGGAGGGACGCAGTATTTT	CASRFSSGGTQYF